These 13 T cell receptor beta chains share one sample of origin, sequenced in a study of T cells in localized non-small cell lung cancer. The method was immunoSEQ multiplex PCR; TCRdb's version includes in-frame clones alone and lacks a portion of them. The table includes 28,000 or so clones, 80% to 95% detected once. This material consisted of peripheral blood, taken before any cancer treatment. These receptors were collected from a female donor of 60 years or more with stage II squamous cell lung carcinoma.

This clone was detected only once. CDR3 sequence reads: CASSLSNSGTDTQYF. The CDR3 DNA is TGTGCCAGCAGCTTAAGTAACAGCGGCACAGATACGCAGTATTTT. This chain uses TRBV7-3 with TRBJ2-3; the D is unclear. Trimming took off 1 base at V and 1 base at J, with 9 bases between the two ends. From germline, CDR1 is SGHTA and CDR2 FQGTGA. This CDR3 has 15 amino acids.

This clone has just one count. The chain carries TRBV21-1 and TRBJ1-2. TRBV21-1 is labeled a pseudogene. The CDR3 consists of 19 residues. The CDR3 DNA reads as TGTGCCAGCAGCTTGTTAAAGAGGGCCGGGTTAGGGGCTAACTATGGCTACACCTTC. Protein: CASSLLKRAGLGANYGYTF.

V gene TRBV5-6 combines with J gene TRBJ2-5, with D possibly TRBD1 on 6 matching bases. CDR3 length: 16 amino acids. Germline loops: CDR1 SGHDT, CDR2 YYEEEE. Trimming shortened V by 6 bases and J by 3 bases, and 21 bases separated the two germline ends. In DNA form, the CDR3 reads TGTGCCAGCACCGAAAAAGGCCGGGCAGGGGAAGAGACCCAGTACTTC. The encoded protein is CASTEKGRAGEETQYF.

The rearrangement links TRBV7-3 to TRBJ2-2; 10 nucleotides align to TRBD1. Germline values: CDR1 SGHTA, CDR2 FQGTGA. The V segment lost 3 bases and the J segment 6 bases; nucleotides outside the gene matches: 4. The CDR3 contains 15 residues. The CDR3 sequence: CASSLTGGRAGELFF. The CDR3 DNA follows: TGTGCCAGCAGCTTGACAGGGGGCAGGGCCGGGGAGCTGTTTTTT.

This sequence joins TRBV30 and TRBJ1-1; weak D call: TRBD1 (6 bases). This CDR3 contains 14 residues. The V end lost 0 bases, the J end lost 10 bases, and 18 bases lay between the germline ends. Germline CDR1 reads GTSNPN; CDR2 reads SVGIG (reference sequence). The DNA for the CDR3 is TGTGCCTGGAGTGTATATGGCAGGGGAGGAGGAGCTTTCTTT. Its translation: CAWSVYGRGGGAFF.

V gene TRBV28 combines with J gene TRBJ1-1, with unresolved D. Germline V gene data show CDR1 as MDHEN and CDR2 as SYDVKM. The length of the CDR3 is 13 residues. V was cut by 5 bases and J by 3 bases, with 10 bases left in between. The CDR3 bases are TGTGCCAGCAGTCTGACACCCCACACTGAAGCTTTCTTT. Translation: CASSLTPHTEAFF.

The chain joins TRBV7-2 to TRBJ1-2; D unresolved. The germline gives CDR1 SGHTA, CDR2 FQGNSA. The V and J ends lost 5 bases and 2 bases respectively, with 12 bases between them. CDR3 length equals 14 residues. The CDR3 region has the DNA TGTGCCAGCAGCCCAACGACGGGAAACTATGGCTACACCTTC. As protein: CASSPTTGNYGYTF.

The chain links TRBV7-9 to TRBJ2-4; 7 bases are shared with TRBD1. Germline lookup yields CDR1 SEHNR and CDR2 FQNEAQ (reference sequence). Germline trimming cut 5 bases from V and 9 bases from J; bases unmatched to any gene: 4. The CDR3 covers 12 residues. The CDR3 sequence: CASSENRGIQYF. The CDR3 region has the DNA TGTGCCAGCAGCGAGAACAGGGGCATTCAGTACTTC. The complete variable domain, with remaining parts taken from reference TRBV7-9 and TRBJ2-4, reads DTGVSQNPRHKITKRGQNVTFRCDPISEHNRLYWYRQTLGQGPEFLTYFQNEAQLEKSRLLSDRFSAERPKGSFSTLEIQRTEQGDSAMYLCASSENRGIQYFGAGTRLSVL.

V is TRBV11-2 and J is TRBJ2-6, with D perhaps TRBD2 (5 bases). CDR1 is SGHAT, CDR2 FQNNGV, per germline. This CDR3 has 14 amino acids. Trimming removed 3 bases at V and 4 bases at J, with 7 bases between. CDR3 sequence reads: CASSLRAGANVLTF. The CDR3, as DNA: TGTGCCAGCAGCTTGAGGGCGGGGGCCAACGTCCTGACTTTC.

This rearrangement joins TRBV6-1 to TRBJ2-3; TRBD2 agrees at 8 bases. The CDR3 loop spans 15 amino acids. Germline values: CDR1 MNHNS, CDR2 SASEGT. With 7 bases clipped from V and 5 bases from J, the junction kept 11 bases outside the gene matches. The CDR3: CASKEGGGRKDTQYF. The DNA of the CDR3 is TGTGCCAGCAAGGAGGGCGGGGGGCGGAAAGATACGCAGTATTTT.

This chain links TRBV6-1 with TRBJ1-6, with D perhaps TRBD1 (6 bases). Germline V gene data show CDR1 as MNHNS and CDR2 as SASEGT. The CDR3 runs to 14 residues. The germline V and J ends were trimmed by 6 bases and 12 bases, with 18 bases remaining between them. The CDR3 sequence is CASRYREGVGPLHF. The CDR3, as DNA: TGTGCCAGCAGGTACAGGGAAGGAGTCGGACCCCTCCACTTT.

This chain uses TRBV25-1 with TRBJ1-4; D is unresolved. The germline V gene has CDR1 MGHDK and CDR2 SYGVNS. There are 13 residues in the CDR3. Deletions cut 3 bases from V and 4 bases from J, with 6 bases between. The CDR3 reads CASSDPNNEKLFF. The CDR3 region has the DNA TGTGCCAGCAGTGACCCCAATAATGAAAAACTGTTTTTT. The full variable domain, completed using reference TRBV25-1 and TRBJ1-4, is EADIYQTPRYLVIGTGKKITLECSQTMGHDKMYWYQQDPGMELHLIHYSYGVNSTEKGDLSSESTVSRIRTEHFPLTLESARPSHTSQYLCASSDPNNEKLFFGSGTQLSVL.

This clone was detected only a few times. J is TRBJ2-2 and V is TRBV2, with 8 bases aligning to TRBD1. Looked up from germline, CDR1 is SNHLY and CDR2 is FYNNEI. V shed 6 bases and J 1 base; nucleotides not matched to a gene: 4. The length of the CDR3 is 15 residues. The CDR3 is CASRGTGRNTGELFF. DNA for the CDR3: TGTGCCAGCAGAGGGACAGGACGGAACACCGGGGAGCTGTTTTTT.